This T cell receptor beta chain was profiled in a study of control samples from healthy donors and cancer patients. TCRdb keeps only in-frame clones here, not all; method: immunoSEQ multiplex PCR. Among 9,500 to 15,000 clones, 88% were seen once, and the ten largest hold around 2.8%. The CDR3 consists of 17 residues. Unmatched junction bases numbered 12, after V lost 5 bases and J lost 7 bases. The germline V gene encodes CDR1 SEHNR and CDR2 FQNEAQ (reference sequence). Sequencing was performed on formalin-fixed, paraffin-embedded tissue. This TCR was recovered from a male donor with melanoma. The gene calls are TRBV7-9 and TRBJ2-1; 12 bases are shared with TRBD1. CDR3 sequence reads: CASSITPGDRGRNEQFF. The CDR3 bases are TGTGCCAGCAGCATAACCCCTGGGGACAGGGGGCGAAATGAGCAGTTCTTC.